The sequence of this T cell receptor (beta chain) was determined in a study of blood T cell repertoires in COVID-19 (dated by TCRdb to 2020 to 2021). As for the study more broadly: Samples covering the acute and convalescent phases of COVID-19 were provided by collaborators in the United States, Italy and Spain. The material from the prospective study consisted of cDNA or gDNA derived from T cells, B-cell-depleted T cells, or PBMCs. Deeply sampled blood TCRbeta repertoires from subjects exposed to, actively infected with, or recovered from COVID-19 were included in the dataset. The repertoires were made available in a free public database intended to serve as a resource for research on the immune response to SARS-CoV-2. The samples were drawn from the first 160 participants of the ongoing ImmuneRACE study and from over a thousand subjects provided by 6 global collaborators. Nearly every sample came with metadata listing a de-identified subject ID, COVID-19 status, age in years and sex. Where available, HLA class I and class II types were taken from metadata supplied by the sample provider and were not determined by assay-based typing. On the study overall, not on this receptor specifically: The quantity of clinical and demographic metadata differed by source and by participant and was supplied without curation.

At one collaborating source in Seattle, patients were enrolled during active infection and were followed longitudinally through the course of disease. Whole blood was collected in K2EDTA tubes by collaborating institutions according to the institutions' own protocols. For TCRbeta analysis, collaborator samples were shipped as frozen whole blood, as isolated PBMCs, or as DNA extracted from either sample type. CDR1 WNHNN and CDR2 SYGVQD are derived from the germline V gene (reference sequence). The CDR3 covers 17 residues, taking in both the cysteine and the phenylalanine. The CDR3 DNA has 51 bases and is translated from base 1. Trimming leaves V shorter by 4 bases and J shorter by 0 bases, with the junction holding 8 bases beyond the gene matches. TCRbeta CDR3 regions were amplified from genomic DNA using the immunoSEQ Assay, a bias-controlled multiplex PCR. The published analysis was carried out like this. The number of nucleated cells in each sample was estimated from the amplification of reference gene primers within the assay. To quantify the absolute abundance of each unique TCRbeta CDR3 rearrangement, sequence reads were collapsed and filtered. For each sample, productive Simpson clonality was calculated by taking the square root of Simpson's diversity index across productive rearrangements. Entries here come from immuneACCESS through TCRdb and include only in-frame sequences with V and J called. Some clones fail to appear in such tables; in the studies checked, an unresolved V gene covers under half of the shortfall, and the cause of the remainder is unknown. The V and J calls and clone size were taken over from that table, and D and trimming were inferred from the DNA. The sample records some 170,000 clones, over 80% of which are singletons. The ten biggest clones cover roughly 7.2% of the sample.

On this clone: What antigen it recognizes has not been identified. There are no base qualities to consult, and no much larger clone falls within one base.

Material: peripheral blood. In this chain, TRBV10-1 is recombined with TRBJ2-5, with 10 bases aligning to TRBD2. The TCR originated in a woman in her thirties or forties with COVID-19, enrolled during active disease. The DNA sequence is TGCGCCAGCAGTGGGGAAGAGGGGACTAGCGACCAAGAGACCCAGTACTTC. This sequence encodes CASSGEEGTSDQETQYF.